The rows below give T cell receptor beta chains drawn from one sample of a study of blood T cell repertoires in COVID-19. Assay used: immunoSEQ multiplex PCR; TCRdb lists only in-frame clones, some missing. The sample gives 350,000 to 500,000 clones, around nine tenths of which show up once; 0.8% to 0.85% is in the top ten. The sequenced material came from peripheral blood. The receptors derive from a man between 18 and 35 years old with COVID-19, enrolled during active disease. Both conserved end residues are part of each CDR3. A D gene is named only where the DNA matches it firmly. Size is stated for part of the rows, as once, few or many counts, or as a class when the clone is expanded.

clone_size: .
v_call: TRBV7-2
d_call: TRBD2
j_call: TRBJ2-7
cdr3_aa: CASSSASGRSYEQYF
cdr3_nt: TGTGCCAGCAGCTCCGCTAGCGGGCGCTCCTACGAGCAGTACTTC

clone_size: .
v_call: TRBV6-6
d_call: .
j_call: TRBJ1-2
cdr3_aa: CASSYSVGYTF
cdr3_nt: TGTGCCAGCAGTTACTCTGTAGGCTACACCTTC

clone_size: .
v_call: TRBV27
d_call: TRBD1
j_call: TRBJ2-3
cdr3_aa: CASSYRGQTSTDTQYF
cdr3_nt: TGTGCCAGCAGTTACAGGGGACAGACTAGCACAGATACGCAGTATTTT

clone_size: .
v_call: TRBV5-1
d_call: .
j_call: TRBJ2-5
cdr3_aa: CASSLAGYQETQYF
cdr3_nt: TGCGCCAGCAGCTTGGCCGGGTACCAAGAGACCCAGTACTTC

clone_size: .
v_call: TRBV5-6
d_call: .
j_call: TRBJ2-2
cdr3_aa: CASSFGTTGELFF
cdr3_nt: TGTGCCAGCAGCTTCGGTACCACCGGGGAGCTGTTTTTT

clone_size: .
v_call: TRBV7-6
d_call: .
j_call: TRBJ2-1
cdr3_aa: CASSLVVFDEQFF
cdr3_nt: TGTGCCAGCAGCTTAGTAGTTTTCGATGAGCAGTTCTTC

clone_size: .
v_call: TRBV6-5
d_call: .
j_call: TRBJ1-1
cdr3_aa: CASTGQSGTEAFF
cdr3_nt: TGTGCCAGCACCGGACAGTCGGGGACTGAAGCTTTCTTT

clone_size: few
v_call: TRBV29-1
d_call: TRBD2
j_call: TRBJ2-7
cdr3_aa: CSATSLREGEQYF
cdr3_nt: TGCAGCGCAACGAGCTTGCGGGAGGGCGAGCAGTACTTC

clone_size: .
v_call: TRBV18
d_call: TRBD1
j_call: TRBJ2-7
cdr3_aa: CASSPGTGRAYEQYF
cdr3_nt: TGTGCCAGCTCACCCGGGACAGGGAGGGCCTACGAGCAGTACTTC

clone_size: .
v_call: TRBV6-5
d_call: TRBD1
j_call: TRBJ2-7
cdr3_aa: CASSYQGAYEQYF
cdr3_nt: TGTGCCAGCAGTTACCAGGGGGCCTACGAGCAGTACTTC

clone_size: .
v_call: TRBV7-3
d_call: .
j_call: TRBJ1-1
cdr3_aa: CASSLFGGNTEAFF
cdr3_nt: TGTGCCAGCAGCCTATTCGGGGGGAACACTGAAGCTTTCTTT

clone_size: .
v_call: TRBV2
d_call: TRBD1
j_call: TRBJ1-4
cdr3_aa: CASTDRGGEKLFF
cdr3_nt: TGTGCCAGCACGGACAGGGGAGGGGAAAAACTGTTTTTT

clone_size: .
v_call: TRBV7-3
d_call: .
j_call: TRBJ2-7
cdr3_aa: CASSFDGRGSYEQYF
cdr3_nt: TGTGCCAGCAGCTTTGACGGGAGAGGAAGCTACGAGCAGTACTTC

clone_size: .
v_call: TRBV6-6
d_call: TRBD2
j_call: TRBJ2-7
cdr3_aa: CASSYSGLAKSYEQYF
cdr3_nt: TGTGCCAGCAGTTACAGCGGACTAGCGAAGTCCTACGAGCAGTACTTC

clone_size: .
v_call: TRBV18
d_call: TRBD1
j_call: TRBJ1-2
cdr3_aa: CASSNVPTGQVRNYGYTF
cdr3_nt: TGTGCCAGCTCGAACGTTCCGACCGGACAGGTGCGAAACTATGGCTACACCTTC

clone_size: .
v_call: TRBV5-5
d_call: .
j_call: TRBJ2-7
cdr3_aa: CASSLATGLSYEQYF
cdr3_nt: TGTGCCAGCAGCTTGGCCACGGGTTTATCCTACGAGCAGTACTTC

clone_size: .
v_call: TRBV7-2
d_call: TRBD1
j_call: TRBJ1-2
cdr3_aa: CASSSRDRGGYGYTF
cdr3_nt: TGTGCCAGCAGCTCCCGGGACAGGGGAGGCTATGGCTACACCTTC

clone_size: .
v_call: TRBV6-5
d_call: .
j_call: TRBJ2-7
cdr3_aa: CASRRQARSYEQYF
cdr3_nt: TGTGCCAGCAGAAGGCAGGCCCGCAGCTACGAGCAGTACTTC

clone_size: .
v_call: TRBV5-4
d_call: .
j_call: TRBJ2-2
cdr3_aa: CASSLATGPVGELFF
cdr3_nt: TGTGCCAGCAGCTTGGCAACAGGGCCAGTCGGGGAGCTGTTTTTT

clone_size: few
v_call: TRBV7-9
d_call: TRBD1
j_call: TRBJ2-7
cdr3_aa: CASSPTGEASEQYF
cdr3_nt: TGTGCCAGCAGCCCGACAGGGGAAGCCTCCGAGCAGTACTTC

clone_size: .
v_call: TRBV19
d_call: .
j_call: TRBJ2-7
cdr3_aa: CASSPTPTYEQYF
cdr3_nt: TGTGCCAGTAGCCCCACTCCTACCTACGAGCAGTACTTC

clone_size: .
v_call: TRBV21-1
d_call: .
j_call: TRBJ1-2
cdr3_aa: CASSQSQGGPMNYGYTF
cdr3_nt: TGTGCCAGCAGCCAAAGTCAAGGAGGGCCCATGAACTATGGCTACACCTTC

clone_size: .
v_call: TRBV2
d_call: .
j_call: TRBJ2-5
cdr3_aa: CASSEVVAGTRETQYF
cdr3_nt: TGTGCCAGCAGTGAAGTCGTGGCGGGGACCCGGGAGACCCAGTACTTC